This T cell receptor (beta chain) was identified during a study of identical twins. Germline-derived CDR1 and CDR2 are SGHRS and YFSETQ. The CDR3 spans 15 residues. Trimming at V came to 1 base and at J to 5 bases, leaving 5 bases not matched to a gene. Study conclusions and caveats: Potential partial confounding of zero-insertion analyses by invariant MAIT and iNKT cells was noted. Twins showed weaker excess sharing in their beta out-of-frame sequences.

This clonotype was seen a few times. The antigen remains unidentified. A single record per CDR3 protein comes from TCRdb applying MiXCR to the 5' RACE reads. This table holds 1.5 million to 2 million distinct CDR3 sequences, 32% found once. This chain connects TRBV5-1 to TRBJ2-1, with 8 nucleotides matching TRBD2. The material sequenced was cord blood. The clonotype was recovered from a newborn girl in good health. As DNA, the CDR3 is TGCGCCAGCAGCTTGCCGAGCGGGGGAAACAATGAGCAGTTCTTC. The encoded protein is CASSLPSGGNNEQFF.